The sequence of this T cell receptor (beta chain) was determined in a study of cytomegalovirus exposure and HLA in healthy donors. Notes on the study in general: Associated with cytomegalovirus, according to the listing, were approximately 160 TCR beta chains.

V shed 5 bases and J 9 bases; nucleotides not matched to a gene: 9. Per the germline V gene, CDR1 is SGHAT and CDR2 is FQNNGV. The CDR3 is made up of 15 amino acids. About this clone: What it binds is unknown.

The primer mix had 60 Vbeta and 13 Jbeta primers. Assay: immunoSEQ multiplex PCR; the TCRdb copy retains only in-frame clones and omits some. The sample holds some 150,000 clones, roughly 10% seen once. The V call is TRBV11-2, the J call TRBJ1-6, with 8 nucleotides matching TRBD1. Specimen: PBMCs. The receptor was isolated from a male donor in good health and CMV-seronegative. CDR3 DNA sequence: TGTGCCAGCAGCCCGCCCCGGACAGGGATTTCACCCCTCCACTTT. Translating gives CASSPPRTGISPLHF.